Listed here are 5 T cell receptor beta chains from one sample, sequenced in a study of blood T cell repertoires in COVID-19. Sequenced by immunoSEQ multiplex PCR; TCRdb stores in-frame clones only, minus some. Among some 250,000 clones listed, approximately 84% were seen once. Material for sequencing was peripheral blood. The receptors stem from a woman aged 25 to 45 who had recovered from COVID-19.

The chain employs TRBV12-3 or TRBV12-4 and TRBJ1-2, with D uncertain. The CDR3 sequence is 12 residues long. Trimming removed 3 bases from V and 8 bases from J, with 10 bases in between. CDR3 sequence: CASSFTAGGYTF. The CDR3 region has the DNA TGTGCCAGCAGTTTCACAGCTGGAGGCTACACCTTC.

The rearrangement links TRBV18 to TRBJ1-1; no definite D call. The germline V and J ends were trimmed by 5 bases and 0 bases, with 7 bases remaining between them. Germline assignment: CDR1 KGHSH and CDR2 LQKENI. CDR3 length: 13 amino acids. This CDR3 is CASSNTLNTEAFF. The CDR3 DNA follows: TGTGCCAGCTCAAACACCCTGAACACTGAAGCTTTCTTT. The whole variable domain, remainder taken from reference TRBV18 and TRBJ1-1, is NAGVMQNPRHLVRRRGQEARLRCSPMKGHSHVYWYRQLPEEGLKFMVYLQKENIIDESGMPKERFSAEFPKEGPSILRIQQVVRGDSAAYFCASSNTLNTEAFFGQGTRLTVV.

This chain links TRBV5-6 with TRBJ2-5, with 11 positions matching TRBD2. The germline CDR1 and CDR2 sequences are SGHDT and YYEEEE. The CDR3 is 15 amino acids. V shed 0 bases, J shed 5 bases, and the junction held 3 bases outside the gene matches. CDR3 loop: CASSLVAGGRETQYF. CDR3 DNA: TGTGCCAGCAGCTTGGTAGCGGGGGGGCGGGAGACCCAGTACTTC.

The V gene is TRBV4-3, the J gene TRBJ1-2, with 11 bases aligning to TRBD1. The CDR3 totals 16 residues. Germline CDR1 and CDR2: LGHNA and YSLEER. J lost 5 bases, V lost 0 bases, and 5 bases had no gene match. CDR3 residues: CASSQDVRDRGYGYTF. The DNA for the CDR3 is TGCGCCAGCAGCCAAGATGTGCGGGACAGGGGGTATGGCTACACCTTC.

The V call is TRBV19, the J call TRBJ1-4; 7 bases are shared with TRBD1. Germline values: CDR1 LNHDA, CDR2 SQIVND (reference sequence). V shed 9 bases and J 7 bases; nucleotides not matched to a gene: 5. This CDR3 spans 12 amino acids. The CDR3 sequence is CASGTAFEKLFF. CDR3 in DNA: TGTGCCAGCGGGACAGCCTTTGAAAAACTGTTTTTT.